This T cell receptor (beta chain) emerged from a study of metastatic and nonmetastatic thyroid tumors. Study-level points and caveats: Benign nodules were reported to have significantly lower TCR beta diversity than malignant thyroid tumors, in blood and tumor.

Authors' data handling: Researchers built a distant-metastasis classifier for papillary thyroid cancer that drew on CDR3 differences across clinicopathological groups. MiXCR reprocessed the PCR reads for TCRdb. The V and J calls come from TCRdb's annotation, not from the publication. The profile covers approximately 9,000 clones, with roughly a third appearing a single time and under 20% taken by the ten largest. None of the patients had undergone any treatment ahead of thyroid surgery. This clone was observed a handful of times. Its specificity is unknown. Trimming removed 2 bases at V and 3 bases at J, with 7 bases between. The length of the CDR3 is 13 residues.

The clonotype was recovered from a female donor with papillary thyroid cancer or a benign thyroid nodule (not recorded which). Some clones in this sample may be carry-over from other donors' samples. The rearrangement uses TRBV12-3 or TRBV12-4 and TRBJ1-2; D remains unclear. Material for sequencing was adjacent normal tissue. The CDR3 sequence is CASSLSGDYGYTF. CDR3 nucleotide sequence: TGTGCCAGCAGTTTATCTGGGGACTATGGCTACACCTTC.